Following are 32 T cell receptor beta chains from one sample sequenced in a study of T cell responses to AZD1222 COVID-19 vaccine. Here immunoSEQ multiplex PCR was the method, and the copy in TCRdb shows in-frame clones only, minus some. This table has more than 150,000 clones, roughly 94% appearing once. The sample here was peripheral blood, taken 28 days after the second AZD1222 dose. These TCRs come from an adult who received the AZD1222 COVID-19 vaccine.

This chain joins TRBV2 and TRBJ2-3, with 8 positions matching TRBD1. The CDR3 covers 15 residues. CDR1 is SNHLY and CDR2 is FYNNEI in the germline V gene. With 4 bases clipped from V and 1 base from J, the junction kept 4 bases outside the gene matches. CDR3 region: CASSGTGWGTDTQYF. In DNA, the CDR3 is TGTGCCAGCAGTGGGACAGGGTGGGGCACAGATACGCAGTATTTT.

CDR3 sequence: CASSYLQGASYNEQFF. The CDR3 DNA reads TGTGCCAGCAGTTATCTTCAGGGGGCCTCCTACAATGAGCAGTTCTTC. This chain joins TRBV6-5 and TRBJ2-1, with 8 bases identical to TRBD1. V trimming: 3 bases; J trimming: 0 bases; junction bases outside the gene matches: 4. The CDR3 is 16 amino acids. CDR1 and CDR2 from the germline V gene are MNHEY and SVGAGI.

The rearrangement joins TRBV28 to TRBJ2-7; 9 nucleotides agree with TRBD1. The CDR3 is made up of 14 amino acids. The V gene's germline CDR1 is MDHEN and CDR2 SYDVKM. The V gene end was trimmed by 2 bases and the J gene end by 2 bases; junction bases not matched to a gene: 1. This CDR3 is CASSLRQGAYEQYF. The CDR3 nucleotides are TGTGCCAGCAGTTTACGACAGGGGGCCTACGAGCAGTACTTC.

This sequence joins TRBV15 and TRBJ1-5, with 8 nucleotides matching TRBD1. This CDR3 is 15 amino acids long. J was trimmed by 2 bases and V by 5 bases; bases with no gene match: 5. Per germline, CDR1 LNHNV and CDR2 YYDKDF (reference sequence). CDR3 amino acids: CATSGLTGGNQPQHF. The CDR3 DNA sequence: TGTGCCACCAGCGGGTTGACAGGGGGCAATCAGCCCCAGCATTTT.

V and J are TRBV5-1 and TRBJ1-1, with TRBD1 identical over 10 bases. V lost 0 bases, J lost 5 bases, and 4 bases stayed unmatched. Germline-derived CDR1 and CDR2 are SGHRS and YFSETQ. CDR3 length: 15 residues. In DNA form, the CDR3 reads TGCGCCAGCAGCTTGGGGGACAGGGGTCTAACTGAAGCTTTCTTT. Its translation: CASSLGDRGLTEAFF.

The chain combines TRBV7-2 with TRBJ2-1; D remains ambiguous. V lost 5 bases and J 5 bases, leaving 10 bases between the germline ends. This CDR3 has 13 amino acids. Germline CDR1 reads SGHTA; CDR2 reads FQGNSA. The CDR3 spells CASSSTEDNEQFF. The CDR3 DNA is TGTGCCAGCAGCAGTACAGAGGACAATGAGCAGTTCTTC.

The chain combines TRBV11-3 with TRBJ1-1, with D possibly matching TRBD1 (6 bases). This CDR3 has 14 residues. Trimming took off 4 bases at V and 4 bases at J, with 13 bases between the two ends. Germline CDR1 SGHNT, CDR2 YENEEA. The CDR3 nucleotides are TGTGCCAGCAGCTCCCAGGGGCGAAGCACTGAAGCTTTCTTT. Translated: CASSSQGRSTEAFF.

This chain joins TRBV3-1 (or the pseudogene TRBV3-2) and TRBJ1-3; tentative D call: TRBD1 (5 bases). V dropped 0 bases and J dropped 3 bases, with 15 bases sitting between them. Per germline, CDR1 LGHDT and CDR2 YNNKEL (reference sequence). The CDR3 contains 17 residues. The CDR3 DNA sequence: TGTGCCAGCAGCCAAGATATTTTGTCGGGGGTTGGAAACACCATATATTTT. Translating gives CASSQDILSGVGNTIYF.

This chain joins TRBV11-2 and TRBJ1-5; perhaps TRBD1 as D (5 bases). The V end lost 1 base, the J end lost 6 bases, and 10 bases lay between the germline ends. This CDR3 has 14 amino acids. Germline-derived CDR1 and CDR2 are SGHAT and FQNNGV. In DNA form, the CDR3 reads TGTGCCAGCAGCTTAGGACAGTCATCTCAGCCCCAGCATTTT. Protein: CASSLGQSSQPQHF.

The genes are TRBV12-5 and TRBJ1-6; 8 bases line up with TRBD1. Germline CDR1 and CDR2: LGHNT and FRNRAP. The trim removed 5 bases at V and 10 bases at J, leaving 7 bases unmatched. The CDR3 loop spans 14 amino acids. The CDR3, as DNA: TGTGCTAGTGGTCCAGGACAGGGATCCTCACCCCTCCACTTT. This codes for CASGPGQGSSPLHF.

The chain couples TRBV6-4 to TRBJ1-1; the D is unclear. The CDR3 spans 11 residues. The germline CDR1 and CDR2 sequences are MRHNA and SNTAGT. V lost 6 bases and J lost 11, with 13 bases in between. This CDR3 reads CASRAHLGAFF. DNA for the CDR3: TGTGCCAGCAGGGCCCACCTGGGCGCTTTCTTT.

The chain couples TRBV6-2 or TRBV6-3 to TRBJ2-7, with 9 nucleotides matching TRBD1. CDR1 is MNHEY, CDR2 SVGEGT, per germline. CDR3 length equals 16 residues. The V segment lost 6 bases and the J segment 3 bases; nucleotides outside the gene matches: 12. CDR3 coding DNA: TGTGCCAGCAGCACCCCGGACAGGGGCGTGAACTACGAGCAGTACTTC. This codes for CASSTPDRGVNYEQYF.

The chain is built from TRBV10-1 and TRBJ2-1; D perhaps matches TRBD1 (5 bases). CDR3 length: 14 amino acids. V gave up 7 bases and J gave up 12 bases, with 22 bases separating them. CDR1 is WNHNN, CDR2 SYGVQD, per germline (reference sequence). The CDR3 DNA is TGCGCCAGCAAAGGGGAACCTCAGGCCCGTGGGCAGTTCTTC. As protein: CASKGEPQARGQFF.

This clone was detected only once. The CDR3 sequence: CASSLSTGEWETQYF. In nucleotides, the CDR3 is TGTGCCAGCAGCTTATCGACAGGGGAGTGGGAGACCCAGTACTTC. V usage is TRBV7-3 and J usage is TRBJ2-5; 8 bases align to TRBD1. V lost 2 bases, J lost 5 bases, and 7 bases stayed unmatched. The CDR3 loop spans 15 amino acids. Germline V lookup: CDR1 SGHTA, CDR2 FQGTGA.

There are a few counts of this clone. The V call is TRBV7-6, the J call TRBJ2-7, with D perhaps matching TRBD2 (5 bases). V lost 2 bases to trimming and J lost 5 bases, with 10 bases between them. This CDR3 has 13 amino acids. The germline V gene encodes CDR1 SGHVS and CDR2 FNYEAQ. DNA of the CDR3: TGTGCCAGCAGCTTATCCGGGGATAACGAGCAGTACTTC. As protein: CASSLSGDNEQYF. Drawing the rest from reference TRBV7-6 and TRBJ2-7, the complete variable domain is GAGVSQSPRYKVTKRGQDVALRCDPISGHVSLYWYRQALGQGPEFLTYFNYEAQQDKSGLPNDRFSAERPEGSISTLTIQRTEQRDSAMYRCASSLSGDNEQYFGPGTRLTVT.

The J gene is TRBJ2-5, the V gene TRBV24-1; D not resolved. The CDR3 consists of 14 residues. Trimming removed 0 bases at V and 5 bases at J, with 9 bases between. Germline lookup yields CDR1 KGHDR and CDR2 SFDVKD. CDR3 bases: TGTGCCACCAGTGATTTGCGATCCGGGGAGACCCAGTACTTC. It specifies CATSDLRSGETQYF.

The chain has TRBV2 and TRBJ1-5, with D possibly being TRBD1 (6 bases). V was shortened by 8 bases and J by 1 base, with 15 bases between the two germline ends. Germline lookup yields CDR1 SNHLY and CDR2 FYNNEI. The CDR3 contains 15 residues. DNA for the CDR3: TGTGCCAGCTGGGGGGGGCGGGTGAGCAATCAGCCCCAGCATTTT. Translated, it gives CASWGGRVSNQPQHF.

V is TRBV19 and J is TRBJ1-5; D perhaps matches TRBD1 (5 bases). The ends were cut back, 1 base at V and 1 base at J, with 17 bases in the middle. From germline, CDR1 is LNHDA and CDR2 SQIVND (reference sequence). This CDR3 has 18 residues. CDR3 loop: CASSIARVIATSNQPQHF. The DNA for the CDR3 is TGTGCCAGTAGTATAGCCAGGGTAATAGCGACGAGCAATCAGCCCCAGCATTTT.

CDR3 in amino acids: CASSQVLGAGQGNTIYF. CDR3 bases: TGCGCCAGCAGCCAAGTCTTAGGAGCGGGCCAGGGAAACACCATATATTTT. V and J are TRBV4-3 and TRBJ1-3; D is undetermined. Trimming left V 1 base short and J 4 bases short, with 17 bases between. The CDR3 length is 17 residues. Germline assignment: CDR1 LGHNA and CDR2 YSLEER.

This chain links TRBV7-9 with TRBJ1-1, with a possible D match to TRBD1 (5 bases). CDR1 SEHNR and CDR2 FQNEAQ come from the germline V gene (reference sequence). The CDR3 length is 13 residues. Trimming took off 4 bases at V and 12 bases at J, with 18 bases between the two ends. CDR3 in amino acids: CASSSPGRREPFF. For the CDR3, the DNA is TGTGCCAGCAGCTCACCAGGGAGGCGGGAGCCTTTCTTT.

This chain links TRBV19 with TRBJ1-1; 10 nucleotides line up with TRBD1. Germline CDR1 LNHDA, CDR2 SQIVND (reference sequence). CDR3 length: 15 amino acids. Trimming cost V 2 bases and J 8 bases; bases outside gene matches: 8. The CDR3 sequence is CASSIRFGTGAEAFF. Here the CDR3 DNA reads TGTGCCAGTAGTATAAGGTTTGGGACAGGGGCGGAAGCTTTCTTT.

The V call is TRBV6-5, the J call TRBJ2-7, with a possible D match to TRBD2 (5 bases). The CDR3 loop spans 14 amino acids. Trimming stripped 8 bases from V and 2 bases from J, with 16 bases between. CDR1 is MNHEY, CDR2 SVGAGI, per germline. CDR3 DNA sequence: TGTGCCAGCCAAGTTCTCGAGGGAGCCTACGAGCAGTACTTC. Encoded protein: CASQVLEGAYEQYF.

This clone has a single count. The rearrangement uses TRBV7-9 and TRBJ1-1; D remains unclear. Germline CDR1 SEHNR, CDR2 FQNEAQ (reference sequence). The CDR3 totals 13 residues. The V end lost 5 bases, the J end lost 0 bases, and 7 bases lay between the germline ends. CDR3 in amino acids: CASSLDLNTEAFF. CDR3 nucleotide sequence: TGTGCCAGCAGCCTCGATTTGAACACTGAAGCTTTCTTT.

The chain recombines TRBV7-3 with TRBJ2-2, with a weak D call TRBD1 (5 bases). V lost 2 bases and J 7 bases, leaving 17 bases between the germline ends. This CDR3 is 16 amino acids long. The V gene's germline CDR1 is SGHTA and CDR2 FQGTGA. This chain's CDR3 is CASSLRAGSYNGELFF. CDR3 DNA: TGTGCCAGCAGCTTACGGGCAGGGTCATATAACGGGGAGCTGTTTTTT.

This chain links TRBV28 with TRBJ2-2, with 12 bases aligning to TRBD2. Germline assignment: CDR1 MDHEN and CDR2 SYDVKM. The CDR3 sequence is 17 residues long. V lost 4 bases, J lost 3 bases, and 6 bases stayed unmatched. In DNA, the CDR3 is TGTGCCAGCAGTTCCGCGACTAGCGGGAGATACACCGGGGAGCTGTTTTTT. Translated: CASSSATSGRYTGELFF. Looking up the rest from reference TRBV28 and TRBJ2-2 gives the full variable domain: DVKVTQSSRYLVKRTGEKVFLECVQDMDHENMFWYRQDPGLGLRLIYFSYDVKMKEKGDIPEGYSVSREKKERFSLILESASTNQTSMYLCASSSATSGRYTGELFFGEGSRLTVL.

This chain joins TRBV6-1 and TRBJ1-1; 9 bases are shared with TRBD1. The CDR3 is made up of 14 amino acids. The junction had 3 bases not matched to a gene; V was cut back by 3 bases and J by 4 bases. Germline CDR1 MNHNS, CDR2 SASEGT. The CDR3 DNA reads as TGTGCCAGCAGTGACCGACAGGGGGTCACTGAAGCTTTCTTT. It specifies CASSDRQGVTEAFF.

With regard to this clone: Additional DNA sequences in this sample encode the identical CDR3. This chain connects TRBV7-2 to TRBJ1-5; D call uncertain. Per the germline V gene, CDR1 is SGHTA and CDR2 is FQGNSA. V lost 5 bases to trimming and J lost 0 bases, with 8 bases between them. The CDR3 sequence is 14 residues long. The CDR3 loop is CASSPQGSNQPQHF. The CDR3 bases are TGTGCCAGCAGCCCCCAAGGTAGCAATCAGCCCCAGCATTTT.

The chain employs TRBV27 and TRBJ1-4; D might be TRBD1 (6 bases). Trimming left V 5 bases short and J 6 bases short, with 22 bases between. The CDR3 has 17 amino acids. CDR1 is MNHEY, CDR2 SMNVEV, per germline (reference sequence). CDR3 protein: CASSERGIGTDYEKLFF. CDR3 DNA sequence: TGTGCCAGCAGTGAAAGGGGGATAGGAACAGACTATGAAAAACTGTTTTTT.

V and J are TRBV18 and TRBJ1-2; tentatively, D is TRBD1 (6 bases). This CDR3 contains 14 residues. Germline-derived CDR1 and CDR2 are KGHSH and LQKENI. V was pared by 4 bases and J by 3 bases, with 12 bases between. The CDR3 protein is CASSQTTGDYGYTF. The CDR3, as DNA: TGTGCCAGCTCACAAACGACAGGTGACTATGGCTACACCTTC.

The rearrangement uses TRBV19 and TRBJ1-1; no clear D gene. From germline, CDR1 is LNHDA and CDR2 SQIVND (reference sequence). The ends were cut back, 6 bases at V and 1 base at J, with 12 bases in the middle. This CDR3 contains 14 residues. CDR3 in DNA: TGTGCCAGTAGAATCGGAGGCACGAACACTGAAGCTTTCTTT. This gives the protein CASRIGGTNTEAFF.

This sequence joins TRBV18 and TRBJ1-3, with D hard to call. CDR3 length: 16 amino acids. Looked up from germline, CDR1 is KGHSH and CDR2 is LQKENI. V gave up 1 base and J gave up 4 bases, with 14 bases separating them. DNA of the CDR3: TGTGCCAGCTCACCACAGGGAACAACTTCGGGAAACACCATATATTTT. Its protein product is CASSPQGTTSGNTIYF.

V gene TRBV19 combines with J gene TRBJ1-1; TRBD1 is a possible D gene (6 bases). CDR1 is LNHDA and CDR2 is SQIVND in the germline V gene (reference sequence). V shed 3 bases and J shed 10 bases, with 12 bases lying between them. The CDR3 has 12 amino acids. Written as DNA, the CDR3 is TGTGCCAGTAGTATGCTACAGGGTGGAGCTTTCTTT. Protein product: CASSMLQGGAFF.